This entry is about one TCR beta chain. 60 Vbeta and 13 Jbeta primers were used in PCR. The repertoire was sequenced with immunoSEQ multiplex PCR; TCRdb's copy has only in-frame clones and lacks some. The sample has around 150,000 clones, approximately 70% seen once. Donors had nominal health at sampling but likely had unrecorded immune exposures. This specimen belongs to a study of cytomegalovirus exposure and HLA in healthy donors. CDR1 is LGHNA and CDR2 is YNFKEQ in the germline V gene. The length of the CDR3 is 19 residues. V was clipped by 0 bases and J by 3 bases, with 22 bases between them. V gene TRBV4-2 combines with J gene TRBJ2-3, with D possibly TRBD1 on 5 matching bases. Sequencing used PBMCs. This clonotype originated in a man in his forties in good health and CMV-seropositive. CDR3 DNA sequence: TGTGCCAGCAGCCAAGATGGGTTCTGGGGCACGTCGAGTACAGATACGCAGTATTTT. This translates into CASSQDGFWGTSSTDTQYF.